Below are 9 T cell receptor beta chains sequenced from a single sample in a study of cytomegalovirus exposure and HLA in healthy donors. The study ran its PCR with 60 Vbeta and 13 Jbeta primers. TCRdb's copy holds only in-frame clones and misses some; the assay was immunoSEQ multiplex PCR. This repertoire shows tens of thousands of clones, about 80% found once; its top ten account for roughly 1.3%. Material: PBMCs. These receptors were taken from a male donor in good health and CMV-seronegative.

As DNA, the CDR3 is TGTGCCAGCAGCCCCTCGGCAGCCCGAGGTACCGGGGAGCTGTTTTTT. It specifies CASSPSAARGTGELFF. This sequence joins TRBV7-3 and TRBJ2-2; D uncertain. Germline V lookup: CDR1 SGHTA, CDR2 FQGTGA. The CDR3 sequence is 16 residues long. The V gene lost 5 bases and the J gene lost 5 bases, with 18 bases spanning the gap.

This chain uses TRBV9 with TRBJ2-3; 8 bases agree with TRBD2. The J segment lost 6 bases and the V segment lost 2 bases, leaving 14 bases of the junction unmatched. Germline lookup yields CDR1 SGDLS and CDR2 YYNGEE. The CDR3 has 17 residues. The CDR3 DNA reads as TGTGCCAGCAGCGTTTTGCCCGAGCGGGAGTTGTATGATACGCAGTATTTT. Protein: CASSVLPERELYDTQYF.

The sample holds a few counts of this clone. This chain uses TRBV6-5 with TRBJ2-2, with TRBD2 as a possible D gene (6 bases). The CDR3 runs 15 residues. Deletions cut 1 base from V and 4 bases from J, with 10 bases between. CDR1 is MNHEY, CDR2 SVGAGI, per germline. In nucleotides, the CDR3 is TGTGCCAGCAGTTACTGGGCGGGGCGCACCGGGGAGCTGTTTTTT. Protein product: CASSYWAGRTGELFF.

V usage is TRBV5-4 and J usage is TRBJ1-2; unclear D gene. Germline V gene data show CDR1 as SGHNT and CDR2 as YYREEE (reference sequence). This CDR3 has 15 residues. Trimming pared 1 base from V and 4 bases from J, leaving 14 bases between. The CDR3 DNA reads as TGTGCCAGCAGCTTGTCGGTCGGGTTTTCCTATGGCTACACCTTC. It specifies CASSLSVGFSYGYTF.

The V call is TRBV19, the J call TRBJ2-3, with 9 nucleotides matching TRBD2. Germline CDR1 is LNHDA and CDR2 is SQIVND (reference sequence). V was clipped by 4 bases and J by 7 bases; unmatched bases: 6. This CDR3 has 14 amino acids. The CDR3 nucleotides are TGTGCCAGTAGTACGCCTAGCGGGATATATACGCAGTATTTT. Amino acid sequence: CASSTPSGIYTQYF.

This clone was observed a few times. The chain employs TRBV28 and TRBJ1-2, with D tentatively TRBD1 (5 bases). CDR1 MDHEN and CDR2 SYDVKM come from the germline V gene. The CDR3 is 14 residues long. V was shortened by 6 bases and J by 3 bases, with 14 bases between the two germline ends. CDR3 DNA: TGTGCCAGCAGCCCCATTTGGGGGGACTATGGCTACACCTTC. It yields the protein CASSPIWGDYGYTF.

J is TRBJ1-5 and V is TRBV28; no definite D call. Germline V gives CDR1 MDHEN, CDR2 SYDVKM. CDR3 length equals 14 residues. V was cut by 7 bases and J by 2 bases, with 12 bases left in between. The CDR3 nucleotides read TGTGCCAGCACTAGGGCGGGAGGCAATCAGCCCCAGCATTTT. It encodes CASTRAGGNQPQHF.

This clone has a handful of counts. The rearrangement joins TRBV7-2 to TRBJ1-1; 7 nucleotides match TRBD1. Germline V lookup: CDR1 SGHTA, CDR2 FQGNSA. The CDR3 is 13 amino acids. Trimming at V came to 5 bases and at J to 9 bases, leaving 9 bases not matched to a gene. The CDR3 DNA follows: TGTGCCAGCAGCCTTGACAGGGCTCTTCAAGCTTTCTTT. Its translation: CASSLDRALQAFF. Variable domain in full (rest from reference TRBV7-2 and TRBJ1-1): GAGVSQSPSNKVTEKGKDVELRCDPISGHTALYWYRQSLGQGLEFLIYFQGNSAPDKSGLPSDRFSAERTGGSVSTLTIQRTQQEDSAVYLCASSLDRALQAFFGQGTRLTVV.

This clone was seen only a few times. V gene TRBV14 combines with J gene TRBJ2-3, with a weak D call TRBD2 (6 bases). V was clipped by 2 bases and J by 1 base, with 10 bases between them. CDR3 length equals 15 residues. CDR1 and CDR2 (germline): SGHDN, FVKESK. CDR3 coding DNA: TGTGCCAGCAGCCAAATAACGGGGGGCACAGATACGCAGTATTTT. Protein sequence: CASSQITGGTDTQYF.